These T cell receptor beta chains were read from a single sample in a study of CD8+CD57+ T cells in acquired aplastic anemia. TCRdb analysed the reads with MiXCR anew, one entry per CDR3 protein. The sample lists fewer than 250,000 distinct CDR3 sequences, around 43% occurring once. The sequenced sample consisted of sorted CD4+, CD8+, or CD8+CD57+ T cells (not recorded which) from PBMCs. All receptors come from a human donor with aplastic anemia. Both conserved end residues are part of each CDR3. D genes are given only for firm matches. Clone size is stated in some rows and not others, as once, few, many or a class when expanded.

d_call	clone_size	v_call	j_call	cdr3_nt	cdr3_aa
TRBD2	.	TRBV2	TRBJ2-7	TGTGCCAGCAGTGCAAGATCGGCCGGGACTAGCGGTTACGAGCAGTACTTC	CASSARSAGTSGYEQYF
.	.	TRBV2	TRBJ1-1	TGTGCTAGACTGTACACTGAAGCTTTCTTT	CARLYTEAFF
.	many	TRBV19	TRBJ1-2	TGTGCCAGGATTCCCGCCACGTTATATGGCTACACCTTC	CARIPATLYGYTF
.	.	TRBV29-1	TRBJ1-2	TGCAGCGTTGAGGGAAACTATGGCTACACCTTC	CSVEGNYGYTF
.	.	TRBV7-3	TRBJ2-5	TGTGCCAGCAGCCCATCATCAACAGGAGAGACCCAGTACTTC	CASSPSSTGETQYF
TRBD1	.	TRBV2	TRBJ1-5	TGTGCCAGCAGACCGGGACAGGGGGCCCATCAGCCCCAGCATTTT	CASRPGQGAHQPQHF
TRBD2	many	TRBV20-1	TRBJ2-7	TGCAGTGCTAGATCTACTAGCGGGAGCCTATTATACGAGCAGTACTTC	CSARSTSGSLLYEQYF
.	many	TRBV11-2	TRBJ1-1	TGTGCCAGCAGAACGACCGGGGGAGGTACTGAAGCTTTCTTT	CASRTTGGGTEAFF
TRBD1	many	TRBV5-8	TRBJ2-7	TGTGCCAGCCGCGACAGGGTTCAAGTCGCCACCTACGAGCAGTACTTC	CASRDRVQVATYEQYF
.	.	TRBV10-3	TRBJ2-5	TGTGCCATCAGTGAGCCGATGCAGGGTTTGGAGACCCAGTACTTC	CAISEPMQGLETQYF
.	once	TRBV20-1	TRBJ1-5	TGCAGTGGTTCAGGGCAGGGCGGCAATCAGCCCCAGCATTTT	CSGSGQGGNQPQHF
.	.	TRBV7-9	TRBJ1-2	TGTGCCAGCAGCCGAAAACCGGACAGCAACTATGGCTACACCTTC	CASSRKPDSNYGYTF
.	few	TRBV15	TRBJ1-5	TGTGCCACCAGCAGCAGGGGTCAGCCCCAGCATTTT	CATSSRGQPQHF
TRBD2	.	TRBV20-1	TRBJ2-3	TGCAGTGCCCGTCGGGGGGGCACAACAGATACGCAGTATTTT	CSARRGGTTDTQYF
.	.	TRBV19	TRBJ2-5	TGTGCCAGTAGCCTTAGGGGGGACTTTCAGGAGACCCAGTACTTC	CASSLRGDFQETQYF
.	many	TRBV7-2	TRBJ1-2	TGTGCCAGCAGACAAGGGGTAGGCCAGCATAATAACTATGGCTACACCTTC	CASRQGVGQHNNYGYTF
TRBD1	many	TRBV7-2	TRBJ1-2	TGTGCCAGCAGCTTAGAGATCCGGGACAGGGTTGATGGCTACACCTTC	CASSLEIRDRVDGYTF
TRBD1	once	TRBV2	TRBJ2-7	TGTGCCAGCAGTGTTGACAGGGGCGATGAGCAGTACTTC	CASSVDRGDEQYF
.	.	TRBV20-1	TRBJ2-3	TGCAGTCATTCCAGAGGGATCGCAGATACGCAGTATTTT	CSHSRGIADTQYF
TRBD1	few	TRBV12-3/TRBV12-4	TRBJ1-2	TGTGCCAGCACATCTCTCCGGGACAGCGGTTCTAACTATGGCTACACCTTC	CASTSLRDSGSNYGYTF
.	.	TRBV7-9	TRBJ2-6	TGTGCCAGCACCAACTCCGGGACGGACGACGTCCTGACTTTC	CASTNSGTDDVLTF
TRBD1	.	TRBV2	TRBJ1-6	TGTGCCAGCAAGGGACAGGGGGAAAACACCCTCCACTTT	CASKGQGENTLHF
.	.	TRBV12-3/TRBV12-4	TRBJ1-2	TGTGCCAGCAGCGGCGGGGGGAGGTCGGATACTAACTATGGCTACACCTTC	CASSGGGRSDTNYGYTF
TRBD1	many	TRBV20-1	TRBJ1-3	TGCAGTGCTAGAACCGCAAAGAGGGACAGCTCTGGAAACACCATATATTTT	CSARTAKRDSSGNTIYF
.	.	TRBV15	TRBJ2-5	TGTGCCACCAGCAGACGGTTCGACAGAGTAGAGACCCAGTACTTC	CATSRRFDRVETQYF
TRBD1	.	TRBV6-1	TRBJ1-6	TGTGCCAGCAGTTCGGAACAGGGGGCGGGTAATTCACCCCTCCACTTT	CASSSEQGAGNSPLHF
TRBD1	few	TRBV2	TRBJ1-2	TGTGCCAGCAGCTTCGCTGGACAGGGTCCCTATGGCTACACCTTC	CASSFAGQGPYGYTF
TRBD2	.	TRBV25-1	TRBJ2-1	TGTGCCAGCAGTTTAATCCTAGCGGGGGGGCCTGGCAATGAGCAGTTCTTC	CASSLILAGGPGNEQFF
.	.	TRBV25-1	TRBJ1-3	TGTGCCAGCAGTGATTCCACCCGTACCTCTGGAAACACCATATATTTT	CASSDSTRTSGNTIYF
.	.	TRBV2	TRBJ1-2	TGTGCCTGGCATTCTCTAAGGGACCAGGGCTACACCTTC	CAWHSLRDQGYTF
TRBD1	few	TRBV29-1	TRBJ1-3	TGCAGCGTTGGGTCCGGGACAGGCATTGGAAACACCATATATTTT	CSVGSGTGIGNTIYF
.	many	TRBV7-9	TRBJ1-1	TGTGCCAGCAGCTTCGGCGGGAACACTGAAGCTTTCTTT	CASSFGGNTEAFF
.	.	TRBV15	TRBJ2-5	TGTGCCACCAGCAGAGAACGTGCAGGGGGGGACGGCGAGACCCAGTACTTC	CATSRERAGGDGETQYF
.	.	TRBV9	TRBJ1-3	TGTGCCAGCAGCACCGTCTATGGCTACACCATATATTTT	CASSTVYGYTIYF
.	many	TRBV7-9	TRBJ2-5	TGTGCCAGCAGCCACAAATCGGAAGAGACCCAGTACTTC	CASSHKSEETQYF
TRBD2	.	TRBV6-5	TRBJ2-7	TGTGCCAGCAGTTATCATAGCGGGAGCTACGAGCAGTACTTC	CASSYHSGSYEQYF
.	few	TRBV5-5	TRBJ1-5	TGTGCCAGCAGCTTGGTAGAAAGCAATCAGCCCCAGCATTTT	CASSLVESNQPQHF
TRBD1	.	TRBV7-8	TRBJ1-6	TGTGCCAGCAGCCGACACAGGGGTATGAATTCACCCCCCCACTTT	CASSRHRGMNSPPHF